This T cell receptor beta chain was identified in a study of blood T cell repertoires in COVID-19. With respect to this clone: This CDR3 is also generated by other DNA sequences in the sample.

Original handling: Estimated nucleated cell counts came from reference gene primer amplification. Measured with immunoSEQ multiplex PCR; TCRdb has only the in-frame clones, and not every one. The V and J calls and the clone size are those of that table, but D and trimming were determined from the DNA. The repertoire holds a few hundred thousand clones, with more than 70% as singletons. The CDR3 runs 15 residues. Germline values: CDR1 LNHDA, CDR2 SQIVND (reference sequence). J lost 3 bases, V lost 6 bases, and 5 bases had no gene match. The sequence was collected from a man aged 35 to 55 in a cohort exposed to, infected with or recovered from COVID-19 (not recorded which). The sample was PBMCs or T cells enriched from blood (not recorded which). This chain connects TRBV19 to TRBJ2-2; 9 bases map to TRBD2. The CDR3 reads CASRGLAGDTGELFF. CDR3 nucleotides: TGTGCCAGTAGGGGTTTAGCGGGAGACACCGGGGAGCTGTTTTTT.